These 21 T cell receptor beta chains were all obtained from the same sample, sequenced in a study of tumor-infiltrating lymphocytes in oesophageal squamous cell carcinoma. A single record per CDR3 protein comes from TCRdb applying MiXCR to the PCR reads. The sample has 9,500 to 11,000 distinct CDR3 sequences, around 56% seen once. Sequenced input: esophageal tumor tissue. The receptors were gathered from a female donor with esophageal squamous cell carcinoma.

This clonotype ranks as medium-sized (0.01 to 0.1%). The chain employs TRBV28 and TRBJ2-4, with D perhaps matching TRBD2 (5 bases). The V gene's germline CDR1 is MDHEN and CDR2 SYDVKM. This CDR3 has 15 residues. Trimming took off 3 bases at V and 3 bases at J, with 12 bases between the two ends. CDR3 bases: TGTGCCAGCAGTTTGGGTGAGGCGGGCAAAAACATTCAGTACTTC. This encodes CASSLGEAGKNIQYF.

The chain links TRBV7-6 to TRBJ2-3; D gene ambiguous. The J call may be wrong; the DNA end is better matched by TRBJ2-1. Looked up from germline, CDR1 is SGHVS and CDR2 is FNYEAQ. The CDR3 is 12 amino acids. CDR3 protein: CASSSSKLEQFF. The CDR3 DNA is TGTGCCAGCAGCTCATCGAAACTGGAGCAGTTCTTC.

The V gene is TRBV28, the J gene TRBJ2-7, with 14 positions matching TRBD2. With 7 bases clipped from V and 4 bases from J, the junction kept 15 bases outside the gene matches. From germline, CDR1 is MDHEN and CDR2 SYDVKM. The CDR3 has 18 residues. The CDR3 is CASTSQGTSGRFLYEQYF. The DNA for the CDR3 is TGTGCCAGCACTTCTCAGGGGACTAGCGGGAGATTTTTGTACGAGCAGTACTTC.

This clonotype was detected many times. It is unclear where the CDR3 begins or ends on the DNA, so no DNA is shown, and the CDR3 is as TCRdb lists it. The chain combines TRBV12-5 with TRBJ2-6; the table's D gene call, TRBD1, was not cross checked with the DNA. CDR1 LGHNT and CDR2 FRNRAP come from the germline V gene. From its first to its last residue, the CDR3 has 14 amino acids. This CDR3 reads CASAPLEGGLHLRF.

This clonotype is classed as medium-sized (0.01 to 0.1%). The chain employs TRBV27 and TRBJ2-1; D perhaps matches TRBD2 (5 bases). Germline CDR1 is MNHEY and CDR2 is SMNVEV (reference sequence). CDR3 length equals 12 residues. Trimming stripped 7 bases from V and 5 bases from J, with 9 bases between. The CDR3 nucleotides are TGTGCCAGCATCCGGCGGGACAATGAGCAGTTCTTC. This encodes CASIRRDNEQFF.

The chain recombines TRBV7-8 with TRBJ2-1; TRBD1 matches 7 bases. Germline CDR1 SGHVS, CDR2 FQNEAQ. Trimming took 5 bases from V and 10 from J; bases not matched to a gene: 5. The CDR3 runs to 12 residues. This chain's CDR3 is CASSLDRAEQFF. Here the CDR3 DNA reads TGTGCCAGCAGCCTCGACAGGGCAGAGCAGTTCTTC.

The chain employs TRBV7-8 and TRBJ2-5, with D unresolved. The last part of the DNA fits TRBJ1-2 better; the J call may be wrong. CDR1 and CDR2 from the germline V gene are SGHVS and FQNEAQ. The CDR3 totals 14 residues. Written as DNA, the CDR3 is TGTGCCAGCAGCTTAACCGCAAACAACTATGGCTACACCTTC. This encodes CASSLTANNYGYTF.

The chain joins TRBV10-3 to TRBJ2-5; 13 bases are shared with TRBD2. The J call may be wrong; the DNA end is better matched by TRBJ2-7. CDR1 is ENHRY, CDR2 SYGVKD, per germline. The CDR3 length is 16 residues. CDR3 residues: CAISDRLAGGSYEQYF. The DNA of the CDR3 is TGTGCCATCAGTGACAGACTAGCGGGAGGCTCCTACGAGCAGTACTTC.

CDR3 loop: CASSTGSGRAGETQYF. The CDR3, as DNA: TGTGCCAGCAGCACTGGGAGCGGGAGGGCCGGTGAGACCCAGTACTTC. The chain links TRBV7-9 to TRBJ2-7; 10 positions agree with TRBD2. The J call could be wrong; TRBJ2-5 is a better fit for the DNA end. The CDR3 runs to 16 residues. From germline, CDR1 is SEHNR and CDR2 FQNEAQ (reference sequence).

This clonotype was observed many times. The chain has TRBV6-1 and TRBJ2-3, with D perhaps TRBD2 (6 bases). CDR1 and CDR2 (germline): MNHNS, SASEGT. The CDR3 is made up of 13 amino acids. V lost 6 bases and J lost 6, with 13 bases in between. The CDR3 bases are TGTGCCAGCAGCGTGACTAGTTCTGATACGCAGTATTTT. This sequence encodes CASSVTSSDTQYF.

This chain connects TRBV7-2 to TRBJ2-1; D call uncertain. V lost 5 bases and J lost 0, with 5 bases in between. Germline V lookup: CDR1 SGHTA, CDR2 FQGNSA. This CDR3 has 13 residues. CDR3 loop: CASSPGSYNEQFF. The CDR3 DNA reads TGTGCCAGCAGCCCCGGCTCCTACAATGAGCAGTTCTTC.

This clonotype is deemed medium-sized. The CDR3: CASSYGQLNQPQHF. The CDR3 nucleotides are TGTGCCAGCAGTTATGGGCAGCTCAATCAGCCCCAGCATTTT. The rearrangement uses TRBV6-1 and TRBJ1-5, with D unresolved. This CDR3 contains 14 residues. Germline loops: CDR1 MNHNS, CDR2 SASEGT. V gave up 5 bases and J gave up 3 bases, with 11 bases separating them.

The CDR3 coding sequence is TGTGCCAGCAGGGGACAGGGACGGGGCATTGATACGCAGTATTTT. It encodes CASRGQGRGIDTQYF. The rearrangement links TRBV12-3 or TRBV12-4 to TRBJ2-3; 9 bases match TRBD1. The CDR3 sequence is 15 residues long. V lost 6 bases, J lost 6 bases, and 10 bases stayed unmatched.

The chain combines TRBV7-2 with TRBJ2-7; 8 bases are a match to TRBD2. Per germline, CDR1 SGHTA and CDR2 FQGNSA. CDR3 length equals 15 residues. The trim removed 5 bases at V and 5 bases at J, leaving 11 bases unmatched. This chain's CDR3 is CASSGGGTRVHEQYF. DNA for the CDR3: TGTGCCAGCAGCGGAGGTGGGACTAGAGTCCACGAGCAGTACTTC. The full variable domain, in which reference TRBV7-2 and TRBJ2-7 provide the parts outside the CDR3, is GAGVSQSPSNKVTEKGKDVELRCDPISGHTALYWYRQSLGQGLEFLIYFQGNSAPDKSGLPSDRFSAERTGGSVSTLTIQRTQQEDSAVYLCASSGGGTRVHEQYFGPGTRLTVT.

The rearrangement links TRBV6-1 to TRBJ2-1; 8 bases map to TRBD1. The J call is uncertain, as TRBJ1-2 better fits the DNA end. The CDR3 has 15 amino acids. CDR1 and CDR2 (germline): MNHNS, SASEGT. CDR3 sequence: CASSESYTDRGSYTF. The DNA for the CDR3 is TGTGCCAGCAGTGAGAGTTACACTGACAGGGGTAGCTACACCTTC.

This clonotype is deemed large. The chain has TRBV7-3 and TRBJ2-1; D gene unclear. V was clipped by 0 bases and J by 0 bases, with 6 bases between them. The CDR3 extends over 15 amino acids. Germline V gene data show CDR1 as SGHTA and CDR2 as FQGTGA. The CDR3 region is CASSLTVSSYNEQFF. CDR3 in DNA: TGTGCCAGCAGCTTAACTGTAAGCTCCTACAATGAGCAGTTCTTC.

This clonotype was observed many times. The chain uses TRBV5-6 and TRBJ2-5; TRBD2 matches at 14 bases. Unmatched junction bases numbered 6, after V lost 6 bases and J lost 2 bases. This CDR3 comprises 16 residues. CDR1 and CDR2 (germline): SGHDT, YYEEEE. DNA for the CDR3: TGTGCCAGCACCGTTCGACTAGCGGGAGGGCAAGAGACCCAGTACTTC. Protein: CASTVRLAGGQETQYF. The full variable domain, its missing parts supplied by reference TRBV5-6 and TRBJ2-5, is DAGVTQSPTHLIKTRGQQVTLRCSPKSGHDTVSWYQQALGQGPQFIFQYYEEEERQRGNFPDRFSGHQFPNYSSELNVNALLLGDSALYLCASTVRLAGGQETQYFGPGTRLLVL.

On this clonotype: The CDR3 end shows no conserved phenylalanine or tryptophan, and so a read error is likely. The DNA is omitted, as the CDR3 cannot be located on it reliably, and the CDR3 follows TCRdb's listing. The V call is TRBV10-2, the J call TRBJ2-1; the DNA was not compared with TRBD1, the D call given in the table. With termini counted, the CDR3 has 15 amino acids. The germline CDR1 and CDR2 sequences are WSHSY and SAAADI. CDR3 sequence reads: CASRGQGNNEQYFGN.

J is TRBJ2-1 and V is TRBV5-6, with D unresolved. The CDR3 is 14 residues long. Germline V gene data show CDR1 as SGHDT and CDR2 as YYEEEE. Trimming shortened V by 5 bases and J by 3 bases, and 12 bases separated the two germline ends. CDR3 loop: CASSMLADYNEQFF. In DNA, the CDR3 is TGTGCCAGCAGTATGTTGGCAGACTACAATGAGCAGTTCTTC. Using reference TRBV5-6 and TRBJ2-1 for the parts outside the CDR3, the full variable domain is DAGVTQSPTHLIKTRGQQVTLRCSPKSGHDTVSWYQQALGQGPQFIFQYYEEEERQRGNFPDRFSGHQFPNYSSELNVNALLLGDSALYLCASSMLADYNEQFFGPGTRLTVL.

This clonotype was seen repeatedly, ten times or more. The rearrangement links TRBV5-1 to TRBJ2-7, with a possible D match to TRBD1 (7 bases). The germline V gene encodes CDR1 SGHRS and CDR2 YFSETQ. The CDR3 extends over 16 amino acids. Trimming pared 4 bases from V and 6 bases from J, leaving 23 bases between. As DNA, the CDR3 is TGCGCCAGCAGCAAAGGGACAGTCTCCCGGGGGATCGAGCAGTACTTC. It specifies CASSKGTVSRGIEQYF.

The chain recombines TRBV7-2 with TRBJ2-3, with 9 bases fitting TRBD2. Germline-derived CDR1 and CDR2 are SGHTA and FQGNSA. The CDR3 sequence is 15 residues long. Germline trimming cut 1 base from V and 5 bases from J; bases unmatched to any gene: 4. The CDR3 sequence: CASSLVAGGGDTQYF. CDR3 DNA: TGTGCCAGCAGCTTAGTTGCGGGAGGGGGAGATACGCAGTATTTT.